This is a list of T cell receptor beta chains from one sample in a study of blood T cells in healthy people across ages. TCRdb redid the calling of the 5' RACE reads with MiXCR, one entry per CDR3 protein. The sample lists roughly 1.4 million distinct CDR3 sequences; roughly 64% were seen once. Sequences were obtained from blood. The receptor set was obtained from a man in his late teens or twenties in good health. Both conserved end residues are part of each CDR3. A D gene is named only where the DNA matches it firmly. Some rows mark clone size as missing; the rest say once, few, many or name a class of expanded clone.

v_call: TRBV6-6
cdr3_length: 16
d_call: -
clone_size: -
j_call: TRBJ1-6
cdr3_aa: CASSRLRDPDNSPLHF
cdr3_nt: TGTGCCAGCAGCCGATTGAGGGACCCCGATAATTCACCCCTCCACTTT

v_call: TRBV3-1
cdr3_length: 13
d_call: TRBD1
clone_size: -
j_call: TRBJ1-2
cdr3_aa: CASSFTGAYGYTF
cdr3_nt: TGTGCCAGCAGCTTTACAGGGGCCTATGGCTACACCTTC

v_call: TRBV3-1
cdr3_length: 14
d_call: -
clone_size: -
j_call: TRBJ2-7
cdr3_aa: CASSSVTDSYEQYF
cdr3_nt: TGTGCCAGCAGTAGCGTGACAGACTCCTACGAGCAGTACTTC

v_call: TRBV29-1
cdr3_length: 13
d_call: -
clone_size: few
j_call: TRBJ2-1
cdr3_aa: CSQTRVSYNEQFF
cdr3_nt: TGCAGCCAGACTAGGGTGTCCTACAATGAGCAGTTCTTC

v_call: TRBV20-1
cdr3_length: 12
d_call: -
clone_size: -
j_call: TRBJ1-1
cdr3_aa: CRASGPWPEAFF
cdr3_nt: TGCAGGGCTAGTGGCCCGTGGCCTGAAGCTTTCTTT

v_call: TRBV10-3
cdr3_length: 13
d_call: -
clone_size: -
j_call: TRBJ2-7
cdr3_aa: CAISPTDKSEQYF
cdr3_nt: TGTGCCATCAGTCCGACAGATAAATCCGAGCAGTACTTC

v_call: TRBV5-1
cdr3_length: 16
d_call: TRBD1
clone_size: -
j_call: TRBJ2-7
cdr3_aa: CASSLGVTGIGNEQYF
cdr3_nt: TGCGCCAGCAGCTTGGGGGTGACAGGGATAGGTAACGAGCAGTACTTC

v_call: TRBV12-3/TRBV12-4
cdr3_length: 17
d_call: -
clone_size: -
j_call: TRBJ2-3
cdr3_aa: CASSSHEWLARTDTQYF
cdr3_nt: TGTGCCAGCAGTTCCCACGAATGGCTAGCTAGGACAGATACGCAGTATTTT

v_call: TRBV28
cdr3_length: 16
d_call: TRBD2
clone_size: -
j_call: TRBJ2-5
cdr3_aa: CASRTNPGLVSETQYF
cdr3_nt: TGTGCCAGCAGAACTAACCCGGGACTAGTATCGGAGACCCAGTACTTC

v_call: TRBV18
cdr3_length: 15
d_call: -
clone_size: -
j_call: TRBJ2-7
cdr3_aa: CASSPTGTPSYEQYF
cdr3_nt: TGTGCCAGCTCACCCACCGGGACTCCCTCCTACGAGCAGTACTTC

v_call: TRBV10-3
cdr3_length: 13
d_call: -
clone_size: -
j_call: TRBJ2-7
cdr3_aa: CAISGGRAYEQYF
cdr3_nt: TGTGCCATCAGCGGGGGTCGGGCCTACGAGCAGTACTTC

v_call: TRBV5-1
cdr3_length: 14
d_call: -
clone_size: few
j_call: TRBJ2-7
cdr3_aa: CASSSKGRYYEQYF
cdr3_nt: TGCGCCAGCAGCTCGAAGGGACGGTACTACGAGCAGTACTTC

v_call: TRBV29-1
cdr3_length: 15
d_call: TRBD2
clone_size: -
j_call: TRBJ2-1
cdr3_aa: CSVDPLAGGYNEQFF
cdr3_nt: TGCAGCGTTGATCCCCTAGCGGGGGGGTACAATGAGCAGTTCTTC

v_call: TRBV24-1
cdr3_length: 15
d_call: TRBD2
clone_size: -
j_call: TRBJ2-1
cdr3_aa: CATSDPREGGNEQFF
cdr3_nt: TGTGCCACCAGCGATCCCCGGGAGGGGGGCAATGAGCAGTTCTTC

v_call: TRBV7-2
cdr3_length: 14
d_call: -
clone_size: -
j_call: TRBJ2-3
cdr3_aa: CASRPSLRTDTQYF
cdr3_nt: TGTGCCAGCAGACCTTCACTGCGCACAGATACGCAGTATTTT

v_call: TRBV11-2
cdr3_length: 14
d_call: -
clone_size: -
j_call: TRBJ2-5
cdr3_aa: CASSLDLARETQYF
cdr3_nt: TGTGCCAGCAGCTTAGATCTGGCGAGAGAGACCCAGTACTTC

v_call: TRBV10-3
cdr3_length: 14
d_call: -
clone_size: -
j_call: TRBJ2-1
cdr3_aa: CAISGSERYYEQFF
cdr3_nt: TGTGCCATCAGTGGTTCGGAGAGGTACTATGAGCAGTTCTTC

v_call: TRBV7-7
cdr3_length: 15
d_call: TRBD1
clone_size: -
j_call: TRBJ2-1
cdr3_aa: CASSSGTGVYNEQFF
cdr3_nt: TGTGCTAGCAGCTCCGGGACAGGGGTTTACAATGAGCAGTTCTTC

v_call: TRBV7-9
cdr3_length: 13
d_call: -
clone_size: -
j_call: TRBJ1-2
cdr3_aa: CASSLAGPEGYTF
cdr3_nt: TGTGCCAGCAGCTTAGCGGGCCCTGAGGGCTACACCTTC

v_call: TRBV12-3/TRBV12-4
cdr3_length: 15
d_call: -
clone_size: few
j_call: TRBJ2-6
cdr3_aa: CASSTEFSGANVLTF
cdr3_nt: TGTGCCAGCAGTACAGAGTTCTCTGGGGCCAACGTCCTGACTTTC

v_call: TRBV2
cdr3_length: 15
d_call: -
clone_size: -
j_call: TRBJ2-7
cdr3_aa: CASKFSPGQTYEQYF
cdr3_nt: TGTGCCAGCAAATTCTCACCGGGACAAACCTACGAGCAGTACTTC

v_call: TRBV12-3/TRBV12-4
cdr3_length: 12
d_call: -
clone_size: -
j_call: TRBJ2-7
cdr3_aa: CASSPRNYEQYF
cdr3_nt: TGTGCCAGCAGTCCCCGGAACTACGAGCAGTACTTC

v_call: TRBV12-3/TRBV12-4
cdr3_length: 16
d_call: TRBD1
clone_size: -
j_call: TRBJ1-1
cdr3_aa: CASSLTGGPMNTEAFF
cdr3_nt: TGTGCCAGCAGCTTAACAGGGGGCCCTATGAACACTGAAGCTTTCTTT

v_call: TRBV7-9
cdr3_length: 13
d_call: TRBD1
clone_size: -
j_call: TRBJ2-7
cdr3_aa: CASSPGTGRAQYF
cdr3_nt: TGTGCCAGCAGCCCCGGGACAGGGAGGGCCCAGTACTTC

v_call: TRBV7-2
cdr3_length: 14
d_call: -
clone_size: few
j_call: TRBJ2-7
cdr3_aa: CASSITGNRYEQYF
cdr3_nt: TGTGCCAGCAGCATCACCGGGAATCGCTACGAGCAGTACTTC

v_call: TRBV5-5
cdr3_length: 15
d_call: -
clone_size: few
j_call: TRBJ2-3
cdr3_aa: CASSLQGPPGDTQYF
cdr3_nt: TGTGCCAGCAGCTTGCAGGGACCACCAGGAGATACGCAGTATTTT

v_call: TRBV29-1
cdr3_length: 13
d_call: -
clone_size: few
j_call: TRBJ2-1
cdr3_aa: CSSRGSSGDEQFF
cdr3_nt: TGCAGCTCGAGGGGGAGTTCGGGCGATGAGCAGTTCTTC

v_call: TRBV20-1
cdr3_length: 14
d_call: TRBD1
clone_size: few
j_call: TRBJ1-1
cdr3_aa: CSARDGTGVSEAFF
cdr3_nt: TGCAGTGCTAGAGATGGGACAGGGGTGTCTGAAGCTTTCTTT

v_call: TRBV4-1
cdr3_length: 16
d_call: -
clone_size: -
j_call: TRBJ2-2
cdr3_aa: CASSLTRDGSTGELFF
cdr3_nt: TGCGCCAGCAGCCTCACCCGGGACGGTAGCACCGGGGAGCTGTTTTTT

v_call: TRBV6-1
cdr3_length: 17
d_call: TRBD1
clone_size: -
j_call: TRBJ2-1
cdr3_aa: CASSTVGQAGSYNEQFF
cdr3_nt: TGTGCCAGCAGTACCGTCGGACAGGCGGGTTCATACAATGAGCAGTTCTTC

v_call: TRBV11-1
cdr3_length: 21
d_call: TRBD2
clone_size: -
j_call: TRBJ2-7
cdr3_aa: CASSSNRGGETSGTKYYEQYF
cdr3_nt: TGTGCCAGCAGCTCCAACAGGGGAGGAGAGACTAGCGGGACCAAATACTACGAGCAGTACTTC

v_call: TRBV27
cdr3_length: 14
d_call: TRBD1
clone_size: few
j_call: TRBJ2-5
cdr3_aa: CASSPDRGSETQYF
cdr3_nt: TGTGCCAGCAGCCCAGACAGGGGTAGTGAGACCCAGTACTTC

v_call: TRBV7-8
cdr3_length: 17
d_call: TRBD2
clone_size: -
j_call: TRBJ2-1
cdr3_aa: CASSHEWAGGLYNEQFF
cdr3_nt: TGTGCCAGCAGCCACGAGTGGGCGGGAGGCCTATACAATGAGCAGTTCTTC

v_call: TRBV12-5
cdr3_length: 13
d_call: TRBD1
clone_size: -
j_call: TRBJ1-1
cdr3_aa: CASGYHRGSAAFF
cdr3_nt: TGTGCTAGTGGTTATCACAGGGGTAGCGCGGCTTTCTTT

v_call: TRBV10-3
cdr3_length: 13
d_call: TRBD1
clone_size: -
j_call: TRBJ1-2
cdr3_aa: CAISGTGGYGYTF
cdr3_nt: TGTGCCATCAGTGGGACAGGGGGCTATGGCTACACCTTC

v_call: TRBV4-3
cdr3_length: 15
d_call: TRBD2
clone_size: once
j_call: TRBJ2-1
cdr3_aa: CASSQDGTNYNEQFF
cdr3_nt: TGCGCCAGCAGCCAAGACGGGACTAACTACAATGAGCAGTTCTTC

v_call: TRBV27
cdr3_length: 15
d_call: -
clone_size: -
j_call: TRBJ2-1
cdr3_aa: CASSLTLGSYNEQFF
cdr3_nt: TGTGCCAGCAGTTTGACATTGGGAAGCTACAATGAGCAGTTCTTC

v_call: TRBV6-2/TRBV6-3
cdr3_length: 12
d_call: -
clone_size: -
j_call: TRBJ1-1
cdr3_aa: CASRALYTEAFF
cdr3_nt: TGTGCCAGCAGGGCCTTATACACTGAAGCTTTCTTT

v_call: TRBV12-3/TRBV12-4
cdr3_length: 12
d_call: -
clone_size: many
j_call: TRBJ2-5
cdr3_aa: CASSLVVETQYF
cdr3_nt: TGTGCCAGCAGCTTAGTGGTGGAGACCCAGTACTTC

v_call: TRBV6-2/TRBV6-3
cdr3_length: 14
d_call: TRBD2
clone_size: -
j_call: TRBJ2-7
cdr3_aa: CASRPSGGNYEQYF
cdr3_nt: TGTGCCAGCAGGCCTAGCGGGGGCAACTACGAGCAGTACTTC

v_call: TRBV5-6
cdr3_length: 13
d_call: -
clone_size: -
j_call: TRBJ2-7
cdr3_aa: CASSVDWTYEQYF
cdr3_nt: TGTGCCAGCAGCGTAGACTGGACCTACGAGCAGTACTTC

v_call: TRBV13
cdr3_length: 15
d_call: -
clone_size: -
j_call: TRBJ1-6
cdr3_aa: CASSLETGTNSPLHF
cdr3_nt: TGTGCCAGCAGCTTGGAGACCGGGACTAATTCACCCCTCCACTTT

v_call: TRBV25-1
cdr3_length: 13
d_call: -
clone_size: -
j_call: TRBJ2-1
cdr3_aa: CAAGSSSYNEQFF
cdr3_nt: TGTGCTGCGGGATCAAGCTCCTACAATGAGCAGTTCTTC

v_call: TRBV28
cdr3_length: 13
d_call: -
clone_size: few
j_call: TRBJ2-5
cdr3_aa: CASSSPQDVTQYF
cdr3_nt: TGTGCCAGCAGTTCCCCCCAAGACGTTACCCAGTACTTC

v_call: TRBV20-1
cdr3_length: 14
d_call: -
clone_size: -
j_call: TRBJ2-7
cdr3_aa: CSARTFNSYNEQYF
cdr3_nt: TGCAGTGCGAGGACTTTCAACTCCTACAATGAGCAGTACTTC

v_call: TRBV5-1
cdr3_length: 15
d_call: -
clone_size: once
j_call: TRBJ1-4
cdr3_aa: CASSQTGVPNEKLFF
cdr3_nt: TGCGCCAGCAGTCAAACAGGAGTTCCTAATGAAAAACTGTTTTTT

v_call: TRBV2
cdr3_length: 14
d_call: -
clone_size: -
j_call: TRBJ1-2
cdr3_aa: CASSDGGSFYGYTF
cdr3_nt: TGTGCCAGCAGTGATGGGGGATCCTTCTATGGCTACACCTTC

v_call: TRBV20-1
cdr3_length: 15
d_call: -
clone_size: -
j_call: TRBJ2-6
cdr3_aa: CSAYPEPSGANVLTF
cdr3_nt: TGCAGTGCGTACCCGGAGCCCTCTGGGGCCAACGTCCTGACTTTC

v_call: TRBV7-9
cdr3_length: 15
d_call: -
clone_size: -
j_call: TRBJ2-7
cdr3_aa: CASSRQGSHPYEQYF
cdr3_nt: TGTGCCAGCAGCCGGCAGGGGAGCCATCCATACGAGCAGTACTTC